The 30 T cell receptor beta chains below were found in one sample sequenced in a study of CD8+ T cells in alopecia areata. RNA, once extracted, was reverse transcribed into cDNA for use as the sequencing template. Libraries were prepared by immunoSEQ multiplex PCR; TCRdb keeps only in-frame clonotypes and omits some of them. The profile shows a few hundred thousand clones, roughly two thirds of them singletons. Source: CD4+ T cells sorted from blood, taken at week 0. The receptors shown here come from a human donor with alopecia areata.

V and J are TRBV30 and TRBJ2-1; TRBD1 is a possible D gene (5 bases). Trimming took 3 bases from V and 1 from J, leaving 10 bases between them. Germline loops: CDR1 GTSNPN, CDR2 SVGIG (reference sequence). This CDR3 contains 14 residues. The CDR3 here is CAWSQGRSYNEQFF. The CDR3 DNA is TGTGCCTGGAGCCAGGGAAGGTCCTACAATGAGCAGTTCTTC. Looking up the rest from reference TRBV30 and TRBJ2-1 gives the full variable domain: SQTIHQWPATLVQPVGSPLSLECTVEGTSNPNLYWYRQAAGRGLQLLFYSVGIGQISSEVPQNLSASRPQDRQFILSSKKLLLSDSGFYLCAWSQGRSYNEQFFGPGTRLTVL.

The chain links TRBV5-1 to TRBJ2-5, with D perhaps given as TRBD1 or TRBD2 (5 bases each). This CDR3 has 14 amino acids. Trimming pared 4 bases from V and 5 bases from J, leaving 15 bases between. CDR1 and CDR2 (germline): SGHRS, YFSETQ. The CDR3 region is CASSPGRVGETQYF. As DNA, the CDR3 is TGCGCCAGCAGCCCGGGACGAGTGGGGGAGACCCAGTACTTC.

This sequence joins TRBV2 and TRBJ1-5, with D possibly being TRBD1 (6 bases). The CDR3 length is 17 residues. The V gene's germline CDR1 is SNHLY and CDR2 FYNNEI. The ends were cut back, 5 bases at V and 1 base at J, with 18 bases in the middle. In nucleotides, the CDR3 is TGTGCCAGCAGTTTTAACGGGGGCAGGGACAGCAATCAGCCCCAGCATTTT. Its protein is CASSFNGGRDSNQPQHF.

J is TRBJ2-5 and V is TRBV2; D call uncertain. The CDR3 covers 13 residues. V was pared by 6 bases and J by 2 bases, with 10 bases between. Germline V gene data show CDR1 as SNHLY and CDR2 as FYNNEI. CDR3 loop: CASSTEQQETQYF. The CDR3, as DNA: TGTGCCAGCAGCACAGAACAACAAGAGACCCAGTACTTC.

This clone showed up just once. The chain links TRBV30 to TRBJ1-1; no clear D gene. V lost 3 bases and J lost 7, with 12 bases in between. Germline V lookup: CDR1 GTSNPN, CDR2 SVGIG (reference sequence). This CDR3 is built from 12 residues. The CDR3 protein is CAWRYLWGEAFF. CDR3 bases: TGTGCCTGGAGATACCTATGGGGTGAAGCTTTCTTT.

This clone was seen a few times. A junction boundary mismatches the germline segment, possibly from a read error. The CDR3, as DNA: TGTGCCAGCAGGGACAGGGTTTACGGGCAGTACTTC. Protein: CASRDRVYGQYF. V and J are TRBV28 and TRBJ2-7; 8 nucleotides line up with TRBD1. Germline V CDR1 and CDR2: MDHEN, SYDVKM. The CDR3 consists of 12 residues.

The chain has TRBV30 and TRBJ1-2, with D possibly being TRBD1 (6 bases). CDR1 and CDR2 from the germline V gene are GTSNPN and SVGIG (reference sequence). The CDR3 extends over 14 amino acids. The V and J ends lost 3 bases and 8 bases respectively, with 19 bases between them. CDR3 sequence reads: CAWSYGGGAEGYTF. CDR3 in DNA: TGTGCCTGGAGCTACGGGGGGGGCGCGGAGGGCTACACCTTC.

The chain links TRBV2 to TRBJ1-2; D remains ambiguous. The V end lost 11 bases, the J end lost 4 bases, and 17 bases lay between the germline ends. Germline V CDR1 and CDR2: SNHLY, FYNNEI. The CDR3 length is 13 residues. The CDR3 DNA follows: TGTGCCGGACGATTTTTGTCTGGCTATGGCTACACCTTC. Its translation: CAGRFLSGYGYTF.

J is TRBJ1-2 and V is TRBV15; no clear D gene. The CDR3 covers 15 residues. V gave up 0 bases and J gave up 9 bases, with 17 bases separating them. The germline CDR1 and CDR2 sequences are LNHNV and YYDKDF (reference sequence). CDR3 residues: CATSRDRVLTIRYTF. DNA for the CDR3: TGTGCCACCAGCAGAGATCGGGTATTAACTATCCGCTACACCTTC.

J is TRBJ2-1 and V is TRBV29-1, with D possibly being TRBD1 (5 bases). V lost 7 bases to trimming and J lost 9 bases, with 22 bases between them. The CDR3 loop spans 14 amino acids. Germline V CDR1 and CDR2: SQVTM, ANQGSEA. The CDR3 protein is CSAEEPGLFGEQFF. The CDR3 nucleotides are TGCAGCGCCGAGGAGCCAGGGCTGTTTGGTGAGCAGTTCTTC.

This clone was detected only a few times. This chain joins TRBV29-1 and TRBJ2-1; 7 nucleotides agree with TRBD1. Germline trimming cut 6 bases from V and 5 bases from J; bases unmatched to any gene: 4. Germline V CDR1 and CDR2: SQVTM, ANQGSEA. The CDR3 extends over 12 amino acids. CDR3 coding DNA: TGCAGCGTAGGGGACAGAAACAATGAGCAGTTCTTC. This sequence encodes CSVGDRNNEQFF.

There are a few counts of this clone. The chain uses TRBV11-2 and TRBJ2-7; D unresolved. The ends were cut back, 4 bases at V and 2 bases at J, with 12 bases in the middle. The CDR3 totals 14 residues. The V gene's germline CDR1 is SGHAT and CDR2 FQNNGV. The CDR3 region has the DNA TGTGCCAGCAGCTCTGACACAAAGACCTACGAGCAGTACTTC. Its translation is CASSSDTKTYEQYF.

J is TRBJ2-5 and V is TRBV30, with TRBD1 matching 9 bases. Germline V gives CDR1 GTSNPN, CDR2 SVGIG (reference sequence). J was trimmed by 5 bases and V by 3 bases; bases with no gene match: 4. This CDR3 is built from 13 residues. Here the CDR3 reads CAWRQGAWETQYF. CDR3 coding DNA: TGTGCCTGGAGACAGGGGGCATGGGAGACCCAGTACTTC.

The CDR3 region has the DNA TGTGCCTGGAAACAGGGGGCAAGGCCCCAGCATTTT. Its translation: CAWKQGARPQHF. This chain joins TRBV30 and TRBJ1-5, with TRBD1 matching over 9 bases. With 4 bases clipped from V and 9 bases from J, the junction kept 4 bases outside the gene matches. The CDR3 spans 12 residues. Germline-derived CDR1 and CDR2 are GTSNPN and SVGIG (reference sequence).

This clone was observed a few times. This rearrangement joins TRBV5-1 to TRBJ2-5; 8 nucleotides align to TRBD2. The CDR3 contains 16 residues. V was clipped by 4 bases and J by 4 bases; unmatched bases: 12. Germline CDR1 SGHRS, CDR2 YFSETQ. The CDR3 DNA sequence: TGCGCCAGCAGCACCTATTCCGGGACTAGTAGAGAGACCCAGTACTTC. Protein sequence: CASSTYSGTSRETQYF.

The chain combines TRBV7-2 with TRBJ1-2; D is undetermined. Germline CDR1 reads SGHTA; CDR2 reads FQGNSA. V lost 1 base and J lost 6, with 12 bases in between. This CDR3 comprises 14 residues. In nucleotides, the CDR3 is TGTGCCAGCAGCTTAGTCTGGCAGTCGCATGGCTACACCTTC. Translating it yields CASSLVWQSHGYTF.

V is TRBV5-1 and J is TRBJ2-1; D not resolved. The germline gives CDR1 SGHRS, CDR2 YFSETQ. The ends were cut back, 4 bases at V and 0 bases at J, with 14 bases in the middle. The CDR3 is 16 amino acids. The CDR3 loop reads CASSTSTLFSYNEQFF. Here the CDR3 DNA reads TGCGCCAGCAGCACTTCAACACTCTTCTCCTACAATGAGCAGTTCTTC.

This rearrangement joins TRBV5-1 to TRBJ2-3; D might be TRBD1 (5 bases). Germline CDR1 is SGHRS and CDR2 is YFSETQ. Trimming pared 1 base from V and 3 bases from J, leaving 12 bases between. This CDR3 has 15 amino acids. CDR3 residues: CASSLSSGRTDTQYF. The CDR3 nucleotides are TGCGCCAGCAGCTTGTCTTCAGGGCGGACAGATACGCAGTATTTT.

V usage is TRBV30 and J usage is TRBJ2-7; 9 bases are shared with TRBD1. Trimming removed 3 bases from V and 7 bases from J; junction bases left unmatched: 7. Germline CDR1 reads GTSNPN; CDR2 reads SVGIG (reference sequence). The CDR3 is made up of 13 amino acids. CDR3 nucleotides: TGTGCCTGGAGCCGGGACAGGGTCGGTGAGCAGTACTTC. This gives the protein CAWSRDRVGEQYF.

This sequence joins TRBV30 and TRBJ1-5, with a weak D call TRBD1 (6 bases). The CDR3 sequence is 12 residues long. Trimming took off 1 base at V and 5 bases at J, with 6 bases between the two ends. CDR1 and CDR2 from the germline V gene are GTSNPN and SVGIG (reference sequence). CDR3 amino acids: CAWSGTDQPQHF. The DNA for the CDR3 is TGTGCCTGGAGTGGGACAGATCAGCCCCAGCATTTT.

This chain joins TRBV29-1 and TRBJ1-6, with 8 nucleotides matching TRBD1. CDR1 is SQVTM, CDR2 ANQGSEA, per germline. The ends lost 4 bases at V and 7 bases at J; junction bases unmatched: 3. The CDR3 runs 13 residues. CDR3 amino acids: CSVAQGANSPLHF. The CDR3 DNA reads TGCAGCGTTGCGCAGGGGGCGAATTCACCCCTCCACTTT.

The chain links TRBV5-1 to TRBJ1-1; weak D call: TRBD1 (5 bases). CDR1 is SGHRS and CDR2 is YFSETQ in the germline V gene. The V end was cut by 1 base, the J end by 8 bases, with 12 bases between. CDR3 length equals 13 residues. As DNA, the CDR3 is TGCGCCAGCAGCTTGAATCTAGGGGAAGAAGCTTTCTTT. Translated, it gives CASSLNLGEEAFF.

The J gene is TRBJ2-1, the V gene TRBV5-6, with unresolved D. Germline CDR1 reads SGHDT; CDR2 reads YYEEEE. The CDR3 contains 15 residues. V was clipped by 2 bases and J by 4 bases, with 13 bases between them. The CDR3 spells CASSFTRQVYNEQFF. The CDR3 bases are TGTGCCAGCAGCTTTACTCGTCAAGTTTACAATGAGCAGTTCTTC.

The CDR3 reads CASSFSRGYEQYF. The DNA for the CDR3 is TGTGCCAGCAGTTTCTCTCGGGGCTACGAGCAGTACTTC. V usage is TRBV25-1 and J usage is TRBJ2-7; D may be TRBD2 (5 bases). Germline lookup yields CDR1 MGHDK and CDR2 SYGVNS. Between the trimmed V and J ends, which lost 5 bases and 3 bases, there was a span of 11 bases. CDR3 length: 13 residues.

This chain connects TRBV5-1 to TRBJ2-3; the D gene is possibly TRBD1 (5 bases). The CDR3 covers 15 residues. Germline values: CDR1 SGHRS, CDR2 YFSETQ. Trimming shortened V by 0 bases and J by 4 bases, and 12 bases separated the two germline ends. The CDR3, as DNA: TGCGCCAGCAGCTTGGCAGGGTCCCTCGCAGATACGCAGTATTTT. The encoded protein is CASSLAGSLADTQYF.

The chain employs TRBV30 and TRBJ2-3; D is possibly TRBD2 (6 bases). CDR3 length equals 16 residues. Trimming shortened V by 0 bases and J by 0 bases, and 13 bases separated the two germline ends. Germline values: CDR1 GTSNPN, CDR2 SVGIG (reference sequence). The CDR3 reads CAWSVGTGTSTDTQYF. The DNA of the CDR3 is TGTGCCTGGAGTGTGGGAACCGGGACTAGCACAGATACGCAGTATTTT. Filled out from reference TRBV30 and TRBJ2-3, the complete variable domain reads SQTIHQWPATLVQPVGSPLSLECTVEGTSNPNLYWYRQAAGRGLQLLFYSVGIGQISSEVPQNLSASRPQDRQFILSSKKLLLSDSGFYLCAWSVGTGTSTDTQYFGPGTRLTVL.

The V gene is TRBV4-2, the J gene TRBJ2-6, with D unclear. The CDR3 extends over 14 amino acids. Germline V CDR1 and CDR2: LGHNA, YNFKEQ. Trimming removed 3 bases at V and 4 bases at J, with 7 bases between. CDR3 in DNA: TGTGCCAGCAGCCAGGACCCCGGGGCCAACGTCCTGACTTTC. As protein: CASSQDPGANVLTF.

The chain employs TRBV5-1 and TRBJ2-2; 8 bases fit TRBD1. This CDR3 region has 16 residues. The V and J ends lost 4 bases and 0 bases, in that order; junction bases with no gene match: 5. In germline, CDR1 is SGHRS, CDR2 YFSETQ. CDR3: CASSHGQGTNTGELFF. CDR3 in DNA: TGCGCCAGCAGCCATGGACAGGGCACGAACACCGGGGAGCTGTTTTTT. The whole variable domain, remainder taken from reference TRBV5-1 and TRBJ2-2, is KAGVTQTPRYLIKTRGQQVTLSCSPISGHRSVSWYQQTPGQGLQFLFEYFSETQRNKGNFPGRFSGRQFSNSRSEMNVSTLELGDSALYLCASSHGQGTNTGELFFGEGSRLTVL.

This chain connects TRBV2 to TRBJ1-2; the D is unclear. This CDR3 has 13 amino acids. Germline values: CDR1 SNHLY, CDR2 FYNNEI. The ends were cut back, 7 bases at V and 3 bases at J, with 12 bases in the middle. The CDR3 nucleotides read TGTGCCAGCAAAGTCAGAGCCGACTATGGCTACACCTTC. This codes for CASKVRADYGYTF.

The chain carries TRBV7-9 and TRBJ1-1; D uncertain. V was trimmed by 3 bases and J by 10 bases, leaving 9 bases between them. Germline V gene data show CDR1 as SEHNR and CDR2 as FQNEAQ (reference sequence). The CDR3 covers 11 residues. The CDR3 coding sequence is TGTGCCAGCAGCTTCCTTCGTGGAGCTTTCTTT. Its protein product is CASSFLRGAFF.